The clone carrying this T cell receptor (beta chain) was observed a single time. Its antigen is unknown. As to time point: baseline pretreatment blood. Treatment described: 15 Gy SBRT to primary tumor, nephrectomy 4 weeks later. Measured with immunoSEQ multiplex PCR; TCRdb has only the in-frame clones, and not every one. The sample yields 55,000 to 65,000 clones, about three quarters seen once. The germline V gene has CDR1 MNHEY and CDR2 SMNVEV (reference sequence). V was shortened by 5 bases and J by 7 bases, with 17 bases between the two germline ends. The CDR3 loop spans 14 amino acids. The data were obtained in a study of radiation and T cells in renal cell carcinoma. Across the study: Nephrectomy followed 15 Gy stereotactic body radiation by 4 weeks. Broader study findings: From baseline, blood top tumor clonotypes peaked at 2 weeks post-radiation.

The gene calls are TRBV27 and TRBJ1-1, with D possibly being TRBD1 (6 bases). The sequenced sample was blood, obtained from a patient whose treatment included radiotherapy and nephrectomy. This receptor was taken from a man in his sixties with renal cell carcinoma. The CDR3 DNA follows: TGTGCCAGCAGTCGATTGAAGGCCAGGGGTGAAGCTTTCTTT. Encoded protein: CASSRLKARGEAFF.